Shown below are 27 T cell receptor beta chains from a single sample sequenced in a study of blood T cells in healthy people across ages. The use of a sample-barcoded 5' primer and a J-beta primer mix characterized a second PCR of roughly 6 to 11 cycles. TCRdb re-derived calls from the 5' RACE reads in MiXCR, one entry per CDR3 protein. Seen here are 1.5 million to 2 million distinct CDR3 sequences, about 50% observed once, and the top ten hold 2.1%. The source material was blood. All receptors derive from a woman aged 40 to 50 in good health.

In nucleotides, the CDR3 is TGTGCCAGCAGTTATAAACTAGCGGGGGGGCTCAATGAGCAGTTCTTC. It encodes CASSYKLAGGLNEQFF. The chain has TRBV6-2 or TRBV6-3 and TRBJ2-1, with TRBD2 identical over 13 bases. The length of the CDR3 is 16 residues. The J segment lost 6 bases and the V segment lost 3 bases, leaving 5 bases of the junction unmatched. Germline assignment: CDR1 MNHEY and CDR2 SVGEGT.

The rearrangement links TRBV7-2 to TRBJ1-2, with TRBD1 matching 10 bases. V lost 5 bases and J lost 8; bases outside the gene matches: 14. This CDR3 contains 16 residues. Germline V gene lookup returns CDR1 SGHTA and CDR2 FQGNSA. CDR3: CASSTPTGDRGRGYTF. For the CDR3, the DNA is TGTGCCAGCAGCACCCCGACGGGCGACAGGGGGCGAGGCTACACCTTC.

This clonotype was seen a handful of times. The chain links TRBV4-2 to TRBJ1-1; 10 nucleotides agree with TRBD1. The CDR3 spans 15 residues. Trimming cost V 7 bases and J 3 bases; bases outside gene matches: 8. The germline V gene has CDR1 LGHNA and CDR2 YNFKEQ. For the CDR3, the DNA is TGTGCCAGCACCCGGAAGGACAGGGGGGACACTGAAGCTTTCTTT. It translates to CASTRKDRGDTEAFF.

CDR3 sequence (DNA): TGCAGTGCCCCTAAGACAGGGGGCGGGGAGCCCCAGCATTTT. Protein sequence: CSAPKTGGGEPQHF. This rearrangement joins TRBV20-1 to TRBJ1-5; TRBD1 agrees at 10 bases. This CDR3 has 14 residues. With V trimmed by 6 bases and J by 8 bases, 10 bases remained unmatched. Looked up from germline, CDR1 is DFQATT and CDR2 is SNEGSKA (reference sequence).

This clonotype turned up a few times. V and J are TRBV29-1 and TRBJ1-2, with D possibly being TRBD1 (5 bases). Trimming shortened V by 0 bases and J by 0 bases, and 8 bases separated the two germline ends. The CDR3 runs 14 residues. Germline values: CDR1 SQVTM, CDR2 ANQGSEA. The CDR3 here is CSVEDGAANYGYTF. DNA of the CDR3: TGCAGCGTTGAAGATGGGGCAGCTAACTATGGCTACACCTTC.

The CDR3, as DNA: TGTGCCAGCAGCCCAGTGCAGGACGAGCAGTACTTC. This codes for CASSPVQDEQYF. V is TRBV7-8 and J is TRBJ2-7; D call uncertain. In germline, CDR1 is SGHVS, CDR2 FQNEAQ. CDR3 length: 12 residues. Trimming removed 5 bases at V and 5 bases at J, with 10 bases between.

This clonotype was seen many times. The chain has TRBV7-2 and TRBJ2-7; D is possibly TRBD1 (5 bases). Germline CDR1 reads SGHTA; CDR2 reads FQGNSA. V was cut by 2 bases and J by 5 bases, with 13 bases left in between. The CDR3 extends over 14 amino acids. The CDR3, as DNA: TGTGCCAGCAGCTTAAGGCAGGGTTCGGACGAGCAGTACTTC. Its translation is CASSLRQGSDEQYF.

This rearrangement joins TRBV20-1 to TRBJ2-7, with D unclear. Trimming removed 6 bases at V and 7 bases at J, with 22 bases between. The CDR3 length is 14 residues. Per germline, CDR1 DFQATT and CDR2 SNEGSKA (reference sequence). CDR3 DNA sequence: TGCAGTGCCCTCGCCCAGCTTACCTACAATGAGCAGTACTTC. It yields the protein CSALAQLTYNEQYF.

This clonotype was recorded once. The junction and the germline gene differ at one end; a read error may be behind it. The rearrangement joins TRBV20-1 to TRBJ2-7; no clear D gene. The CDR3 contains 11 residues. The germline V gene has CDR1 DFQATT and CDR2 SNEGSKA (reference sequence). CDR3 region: CSASSHYERYF. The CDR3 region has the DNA TGCAGTGCTAGTTCGCACTACGAGCGGTACTTC.

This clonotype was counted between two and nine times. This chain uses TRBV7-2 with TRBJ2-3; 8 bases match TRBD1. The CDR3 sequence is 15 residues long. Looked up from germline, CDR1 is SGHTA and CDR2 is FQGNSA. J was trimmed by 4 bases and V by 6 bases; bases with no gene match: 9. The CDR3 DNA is TGTGCCAGCAGGGAGGGAGGACAGGGCTCAGATACGCAGTATTTT. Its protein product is CASREGGQGSDTQYF. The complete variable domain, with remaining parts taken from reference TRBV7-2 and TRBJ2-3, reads GAGVSQSPSNKVTEKGKDVELRCDPISGHTALYWYRQSLGQGLEFLIYFQGNSAPDKSGLPSDRFSAERTGGSVSTLTIQRTQQEDSAVYLCASREGGQGSDTQYFGPGTRLTVL.

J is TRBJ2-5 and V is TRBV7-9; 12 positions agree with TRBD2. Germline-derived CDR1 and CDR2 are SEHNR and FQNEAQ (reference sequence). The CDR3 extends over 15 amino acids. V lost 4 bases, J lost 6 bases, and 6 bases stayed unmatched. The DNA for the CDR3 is TGTGCCAGCAGCTCCCCCCTAGCGGGGGGGCAGACCCAGTACTTC. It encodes CASSSPLAGGQTQYF.

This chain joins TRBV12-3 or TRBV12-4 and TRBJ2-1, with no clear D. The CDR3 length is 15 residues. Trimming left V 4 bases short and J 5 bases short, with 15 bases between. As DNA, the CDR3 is TGTGCCAGCAGTTCGCCGGGCAGGCTCCACAATGAGCAGTTCTTC. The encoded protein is CASSSPGRLHNEQFF.

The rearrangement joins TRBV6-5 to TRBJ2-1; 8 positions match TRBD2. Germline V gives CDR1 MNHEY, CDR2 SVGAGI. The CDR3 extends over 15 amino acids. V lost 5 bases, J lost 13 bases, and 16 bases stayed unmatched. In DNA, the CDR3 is TGTGCCAGCAGTGGCGGGGGGCCCAACCAAGAGACCCAGTTCTTC. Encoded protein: CASSGGGPNQETQFF.

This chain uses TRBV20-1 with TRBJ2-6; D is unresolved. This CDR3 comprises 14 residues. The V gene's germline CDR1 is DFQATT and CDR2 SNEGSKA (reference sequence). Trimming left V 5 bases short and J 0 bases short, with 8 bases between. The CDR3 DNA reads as TGCAGTGCTTTTTGGAGCTCTGGGGCCAACGTCCTGACTTTC. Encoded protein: CSAFWSSGANVLTF.

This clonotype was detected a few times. CDR3 loop: CASSFEQGNYGYTF. The CDR3 DNA reads as TGTGCCAGCAGCTTCGAACAGGGAAACTATGGCTACACCTTC. The gene calls are TRBV7-2 and TRBJ1-2; D is perhaps TRBD1 (6 bases). Per the germline V gene, CDR1 is SGHTA and CDR2 is FQGNSA. Trimming removed 3 bases from V and 2 bases from J, with 10 bases in between. This CDR3 is 14 amino acids long. The complete variable domain, with remaining parts taken from reference TRBV7-2 and TRBJ1-2, reads GAGVSQSPSNKVTEKGKDVELRCDPISGHTALYWYRQSLGQGLEFLIYFQGNSAPDKSGLPSDRFSAERTGGSVSTLTIQRTQQEDSAVYLCASSFEQGNYGYTFGSGTRLTVV.

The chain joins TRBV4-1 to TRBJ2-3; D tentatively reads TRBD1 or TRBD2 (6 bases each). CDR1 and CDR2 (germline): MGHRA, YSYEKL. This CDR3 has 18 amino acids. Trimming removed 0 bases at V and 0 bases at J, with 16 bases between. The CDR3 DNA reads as TGCGCCAGCAGCCAAGATGAGGTGCGGGACACTAGCACAGATACGCAGTATTTT. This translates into CASSQDEVRDTSTDTQYF.

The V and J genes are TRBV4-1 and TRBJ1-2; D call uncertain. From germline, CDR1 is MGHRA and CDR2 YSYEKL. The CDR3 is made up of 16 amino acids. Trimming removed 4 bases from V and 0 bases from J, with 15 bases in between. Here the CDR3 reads CASSPVTHQPNYGYTF. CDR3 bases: TGCGCCAGCAGCCCAGTGACCCATCAGCCTAACTATGGCTACACCTTC.

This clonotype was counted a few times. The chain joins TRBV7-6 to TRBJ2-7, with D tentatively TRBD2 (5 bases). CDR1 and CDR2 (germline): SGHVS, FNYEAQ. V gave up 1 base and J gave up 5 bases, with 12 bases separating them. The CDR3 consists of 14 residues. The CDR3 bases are TGTGCCAGCAGCTTAGTTGGGTCGGGGAACGAGCAGTACTTC. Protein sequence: CASSLVGSGNEQYF.

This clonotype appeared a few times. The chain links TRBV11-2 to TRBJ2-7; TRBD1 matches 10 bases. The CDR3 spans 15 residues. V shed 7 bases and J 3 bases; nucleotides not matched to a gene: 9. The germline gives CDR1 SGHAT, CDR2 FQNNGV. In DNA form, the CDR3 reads TGTGCCAGCACCCTGAGACAGGGGGCTGGCTACGAGCAGTACTTC. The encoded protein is CASTLRQGAGYEQYF. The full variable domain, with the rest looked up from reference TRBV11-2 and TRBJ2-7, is EAGVAQSPRYKIIEKRQSVAFWCNPISGHATLYWYQQILGQGPKLLIQFQNNGVVDDSQLPKDRFSAERLKGVDSTLKIQPAKLEDSAVYLCASTLRQGAGYEQYFGPGTRLTVT.

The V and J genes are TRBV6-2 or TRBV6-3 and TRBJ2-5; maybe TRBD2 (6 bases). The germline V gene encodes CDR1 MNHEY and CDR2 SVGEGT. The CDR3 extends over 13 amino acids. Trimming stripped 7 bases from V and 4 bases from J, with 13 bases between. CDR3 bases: TGTGCCAGCACCAATCGGGGGTTAGAGACCCAGTACTTC. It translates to CASTNRGLETQYF.

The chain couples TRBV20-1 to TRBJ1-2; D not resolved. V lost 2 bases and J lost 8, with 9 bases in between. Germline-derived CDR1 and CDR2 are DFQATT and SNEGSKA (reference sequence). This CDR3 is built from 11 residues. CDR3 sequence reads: CSARSGGGYTF. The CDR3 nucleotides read TGCAGTGCTAGATCCGGAGGCGGCTACACCTTC.

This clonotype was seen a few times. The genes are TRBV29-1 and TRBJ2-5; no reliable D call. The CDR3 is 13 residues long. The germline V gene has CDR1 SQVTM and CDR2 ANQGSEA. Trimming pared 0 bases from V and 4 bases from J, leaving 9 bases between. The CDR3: CSVEDQVGETQYF. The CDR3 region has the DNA TGCAGCGTTGAAGATCAGGTGGGAGAGACCCAGTACTTC.

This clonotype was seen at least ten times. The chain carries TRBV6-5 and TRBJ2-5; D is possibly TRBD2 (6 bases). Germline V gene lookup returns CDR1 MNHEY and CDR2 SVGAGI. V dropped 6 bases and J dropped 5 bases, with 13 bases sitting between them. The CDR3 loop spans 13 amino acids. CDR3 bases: TGTGCCAGCAGCTACGGAGGGTGGGAGACCCAGTACTTC. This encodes CASSYGGWETQYF.

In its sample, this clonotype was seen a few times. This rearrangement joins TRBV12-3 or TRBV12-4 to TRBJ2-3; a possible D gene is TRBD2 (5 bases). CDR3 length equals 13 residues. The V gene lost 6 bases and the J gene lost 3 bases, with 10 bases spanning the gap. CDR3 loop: CASSIGRTDTQYF. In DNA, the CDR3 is TGTGCCAGCAGCATAGGGAGAACAGATACGCAGTATTTT.

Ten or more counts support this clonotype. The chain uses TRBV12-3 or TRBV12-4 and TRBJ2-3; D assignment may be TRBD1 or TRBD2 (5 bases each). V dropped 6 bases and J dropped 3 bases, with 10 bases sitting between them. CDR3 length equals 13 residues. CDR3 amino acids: CASSFEGTDTQYF. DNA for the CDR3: TGTGCCAGCAGCTTCGAGGGGACAGATACGCAGTATTTT.

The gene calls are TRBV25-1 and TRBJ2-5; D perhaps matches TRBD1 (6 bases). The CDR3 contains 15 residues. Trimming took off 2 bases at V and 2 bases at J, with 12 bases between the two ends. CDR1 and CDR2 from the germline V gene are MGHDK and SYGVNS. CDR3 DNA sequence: TGTGCCAGCAGTGAACCGACAGGTTGGCAAGAGACCCAGTACTTC. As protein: CASSEPTGWQETQYF.

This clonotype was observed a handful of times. The CDR3: CSVEAPGGYEQYF. Here the CDR3 DNA reads TGCAGCGTTGAAGCCCCTGGGGGCTACGAGCAGTACTTC. The chain links TRBV29-1 to TRBJ2-7, with D possibly being TRBD1 or TRBD2 (5 bases each). Germline V gene sequence: CDR1 SQVTM, CDR2 ANQGSEA. Trimming removed 1 base at V and 3 bases at J, with 10 bases between. This CDR3 is 13 amino acids long.